These T cell receptor beta chains were read from a single sample in a study of CD8 T cells in ankylosing spondylitis. Each CDR3 protein gets one entry after TCRdb re-called the 5' RACE reads with MiXCR. The data hold about 240,000 distinct CDR3 sequences, with about 10% observed a single time. Sequencing input: blood, either unsorted or a sorted T cell fraction (not recorded which). These receptors came from a male donor with ankylosing spondylitis or in good health (not recorded which). Both conserved end residues are part of each CDR3. The D gene is left open where the match is weak. Not every row has a clone size; where given, it reads once, few, many or a size class.

J gene,V gene,clone size,D gene,CDR3 DNA,CDR3 protein
TRBJ2-3,TRBV12-3/TRBV12-4,few,.,TGTGCCAGCAGCGAAACGAGAGATACGCAGTATTTT,CASSETRDTQYF
TRBJ2-5,TRBV5-1,many,.,TGCGCCAGCAGCTGGGTCTCGATTGTGACAGCGACAATAAAAGAGACCCAGTACTTC,CASSWVSIVTATIKETQYF
TRBJ2-7,TRBV5-1,few,TRBD1,TGCGCCAGCAGCGAACAGGGGAACGCCTACGAGCAGTACTTC,CASSEQGNAYEQYF
TRBJ2-7,TRBV20-1,many,TRBD2,TGCAGTGCTAGCCAACTAGCGGGGCCCTACGAGCAGTACTTC,CSASQLAGPYEQYF
TRBJ1-1,TRBV20-1,many,TRBD1,TGCAGTGCTAGAAGGGAGCGGGGGACAGGGATGGTGGACACTGAAGCTTTCTTT,CSARRERGTGMVDTEAFF
TRBJ2-5,TRBV20-1,.,.,TGCAGTGCTAGAGATAGGGTTATAAGGAATTACGGTGACGCGGGGCGAGAGACCCAGTACTTC,CSARDRVIRNYGDAGRETQYF
TRBJ2-2,TRBV3-1,.,.,TGTGCCACCACCAAGCGAGTAGGACTCACAAAGACGAACACCGGGGAGCTGTTTTTT,CATTKRVGLTKTNTGELFF
TRBJ2-7,TRBV3-1,few,TRBD1,TGTGCCAGCAGCCATCATCCGGGACAGGGCGTGGGGGAGCAGTACTTC,CASSHHPGQGVGEQYF
TRBJ2-3,TRBV19,few,TRBD2,TGTGCCAGTAGTACTAGCGGGTACACAGATACGCAGTATTTT,CASSTSGYTDTQYF
TRBJ2-5,TRBV5-1,.,.,TGCGCCAGCAGTGCTGGGGCTAGTGTGTATGTGGAGACCCAGTACTTC,CASSAGASVYVETQYF
TRBJ2-1,TRBV12-3/TRBV12-4,many,.,TGTGCCAGCGGCTACAATGAGCAGTTCTTC,CASGYNEQFF
TRBJ2-7,TRBV6-5,many,.,TGTGCCAGCAGTTACTCGGGCGGAGCCTCCTACGAGCAGTACTTC,CASSYSGGASYEQYF
TRBJ2-1,TRBV28,.,.,TGTGCCAGCAGTCGACGGGAGCAGTTCTTC,CASSRREQFF
TRBJ2-3,TRBV27,.,.,TGTGCCAGCAGTTTATCGATATTGACAGATACGCAGTATTTT,CASSLSILTDTQYF
TRBJ1-4,TRBV6-1,many,.,TGTGCCAGCAGTCCGACTATTACCGGAAAACTGTTTTTT,CASSPTITGKLFF